The rows below give T cell receptor beta chains drawn from one sample of a study of OX40 agonist ivuxolimab in advanced cancers. TCRdb's copy holds only in-frame clones and misses some; the assay was immunoSEQ multiplex PCR. This table has around 69,000 clones, 85% appearing once. Sequencing used CD4+ or CD8+ T cells sorted from blood, obtained in a trial of the OX40 agonist ivuxolimab. Source of these receptors: an adult with an advanced solid tumor such as melanoma, head and neck, liver or kidney cancer. The CDR3 runs from the conserved cysteine through the conserved F or W. The D gene is left open where the match is weak. Not all rows give a size; the values are once, few, many and, for expanded clones, a class.

v_call	d_call	clone_size	j_call	cdr3_nt	cdr3_aa
TRBV25-1	.	.	TRBJ1-2	TGTGCCAGCAGTGAACGGCGGGCAGAACTCTATGGCTACACCTTC	CASSERRAELYGYTF
TRBV7-3	TRBD1	.	TRBJ1-2	TGTGCCAGCAGCTTGGCGGCAGGGGGAGCCTATGGCTACACCTTC	CASSLAAGGAYGYTF
TRBV9	.	.	TRBJ2-1	TGTGCCAGCAGCGTCCCACGAGGTGAGCAGTTCTTC	CASSVPRGEQFF
TRBV7-2	.	.	TRBJ1-1	TGTGCCAGCAGCACCCAGGGCTTTAGCACTGAAGCTTTCTTT	CASSTQGFSTEAFF
TRBV6-6	.	.	TRBJ2-3	TGTGCCAGCAGTTCCCGTCTTGGAGCCCGCACAGATACGCAGTATTTT	CASSSRLGARTDTQYF
TRBV6-6	TRBD2	many	TRBJ2-7	TGTGCCAGCAGTTCAAATTTAGCGGGAGGGAACTACGAGCAGTACTTC	CASSSNLAGGNYEQYF
TRBV18	.	.	TRBJ2-7	TGTGCCAGCTCACCTCAAGGCGGGGCCCGAGTAATATACGAGCAGTACTTC	CASSPQGGARVIYEQYF
TRBV10-1	.	.	TRBJ1-5	TGCGCCAGCAGTGAGTCGGCGTGGTACAGCAATCAGCCCCAGCATTTT	CASSESAWYSNQPQHF
TRBV4-3	TRBD1	.	TRBJ1-2	TGCGCCAGCAGTCACTCTACCGGGACAGCCCCCTATGGCTACACCTTC	CASSHSTGTAPYGYTF
TRBV9	TRBD2	.	TRBJ2-3	TGTGCCAGCAGCGCCGGGGAGGGTACGCAGTATTTT	CASSAGEGTQYF
TRBV7-9	.	.	TRBJ1-1	TGTGCCAGCAGCTTAGGTGAACGGATAAACACTGAAGCTTTCTTT	CASSLGERINTEAFF